Described below is a single T cell receptor beta chain sequence and its context. Per the authors' pipeline: Nucleated cell counts were estimated from reference gene primer amplification. Repertoires were generated with immunoSEQ multiplex PCR, while TCRdb's copy carries only in-frame clones and drops some. The V and J calls and the clone size are those of that table, but D and trimming were determined from the DNA. Of fewer than 200,000 clones listed, more than 80% are singletons. The data were obtained in a study of blood T cell repertoires in COVID-19. Across the whole study: PBMCs, B-cell-depleted T cells, or T cells were the source of the cDNA or gDNA that made up the material.

This CDR3 has 14 residues. The V end was cut by 0 bases, the J end by 4 bases, with 10 bases between. Germline V gene sequence: CDR1 SGHNT, CDR2 YYREEE (reference sequence). Sequenced: peripheral blood. The TCR originated in an older woman with acute or convalescent COVID-19. This chain joins TRBV5-4 and TRBJ1-2, with a weak D call TRBD1 (5 bases). The CDR3 region has the DNA TGTGCCAGCAGCTTGGATGGAGGGACCTATGGCTACACCTTC. Translated, it gives CASSLDGGTYGYTF.